This T cell receptor (beta chain) was sequenced for a study of blood T cell repertoires in COVID-19. Study as a whole: There were acute and convalescent COVID-19 samples, and they came from the United States, Italy and Spain.

V lost 3 bases, J lost 2 bases, and 5 bases stayed unmatched. The length of the CDR3 is 15 residues. Germline assignment: CDR1 DFQATT and CDR2 SNEGSKA (reference sequence). Original analysis: By means of reference gene primer amplification, nucleated cell counts were estimated. Profiling relied on immunoSEQ multiplex PCR, and the TCRdb table lists in-frame clones only, not all of them. V and J calls and clone size follow that table, whereas D and trimming were derived from the DNA. The table includes approximately 150,000 clones, approximately 83% detected once. The chain recombines TRBV20-1 with TRBJ2-4, with 9 bases fitting TRBD2. Sample: peripheral blood. This clonotype was obtained from a human donor in a cohort sampled during active COVID-19. The CDR3 here is CSASAGGPPKNIQYF. For the CDR3, the DNA is TGCAGTGCTAGTGCGGGAGGGCCTCCCAAAAACATTCAGTACTTC.